The 20 T cell receptor beta chains below were found in one sample sequenced in a study of control samples from healthy donors and cancer patients. The method was immunoSEQ multiplex PCR; TCRdb's version includes in-frame clones alone and lacks a portion of them. Here the sample spans over 200,000 clones, approximately 80% being singletons. The source material was PBMCs. The receptor set was obtained from a woman aged 55-69 years with lung cancer.

This chain connects TRBV28 to TRBJ2-2; 8 bases match TRBD2. The junction had 8 bases not matched to a gene; V was cut back by 7 bases and J by 4 bases. CDR1 and CDR2 from the germline V gene are MDHEN and SYDVKM. CDR3 size: 15 residues. CDR3 protein: CASTSGSGGTGELFF. CDR3 DNA: TGTGCCAGCACAAGCGGGAGTGGTGGCACCGGGGAGCTGTTTTTT. The variable domain in full, with the rest retrieved from reference TRBV28 and TRBJ2-2, is DVKVTQSSRYLVKRTGEKVFLECVQDMDHENMFWYRQDPGLGLRLIYFSYDVKMKEKGDIPEGYSVSREKKERFSLILESASTNQTSMYLCASTSGSGGTGELFFGEGSRLTVL.

The chain recombines TRBV5-1 with TRBJ2-2; D gene ambiguous. Between the trimmed V and J ends, which lost 0 bases and 2 bases, there was a span of 8 bases. Germline V gene sequence: CDR1 SGHRS, CDR2 YFSETQ. The CDR3 loop spans 15 amino acids. CDR3 protein: CASSLVLVNTGELFF. The CDR3 DNA sequence: TGCGCCAGCAGCTTGGTTCTAGTCAACACCGGGGAGCTGTTTTTT.

The chain combines TRBV5-3 with TRBJ2-7; the match to TRBD2 covers 10 bases. TRBV5-3 carries the ORF label, with uncertain function. The junction had 12 bases not matched to a gene; V was cut back by 3 bases and J by 6 bases. This CDR3 spans 16 amino acids. CDR3 in amino acids: CARSYHLAGVRVEQYF. CDR3 nucleotide sequence: TGTGCCAGAAGCTACCACCTAGCGGGAGTCAGGGTCGAGCAGTACTTC.

This chain connects TRBV7-9 to TRBJ2-5; TRBD2 aligns across 7 bases. Trimming removed 3 bases from V and 1 base from J; junction bases left unmatched: 2. Germline-derived CDR1 and CDR2 are SEHNR and FQNEAQ (reference sequence). This CDR3 has 14 residues. CDR3 region: CASSFASGQETQYF. CDR3 DNA: TGTGCCAGCAGCTTCGCTAGCGGCCAAGAGACCCAGTACTTC.

This clone was observed once. The rearrangement joins TRBV5-1 to TRBJ2-1; 14 bases fit TRBD2. Germline V CDR1 and CDR2: SGHRS, YFSETQ. This CDR3 region has 16 residues. The V and J ends lost 0 bases and 10 bases, in that order; junction bases with no gene match: 6. DNA for the CDR3: TGCGCCAGCAGCTTGGCGGGACTAGCGGGAGATCGGGAGCAGTTCTTC. Residues: CASSLAGLAGDREQFF.

The chain uses TRBV7-8 and TRBJ2-5; unclear D gene. The length of the CDR3 is 12 residues. The germline gives CDR1 SGHVS, CDR2 FQNEAQ. V was shortened by 6 bases and J by 7 bases, with 12 bases between the two germline ends. The CDR3 nucleotides are TGTGCCAGCAGGGCACCCGGCGGGACCCAGTACTTC. This gives the protein CASRAPGGTQYF.

This clone was recorded at least ten times. The rearrangement joins TRBV5-6 to TRBJ2-7, with 11 nucleotides matching TRBD1. With 4 bases clipped from V and 1 base from J, the junction kept 13 bases outside the gene matches. CDR3 length equals 18 residues. Germline CDR1 reads SGHDT; CDR2 reads YYEEEE. In DNA, the CDR3 is TGTGCCAGCAGCACAGCCGGGACAGGGGGTTCGATGTCCTACGAGCAGTACTTC. As protein: CASSTAGTGGSMSYEQYF.

V is TRBV28 and J is TRBJ2-1; a weak D match, TRBD2 (6 bases). Trimming stripped 3 bases from V and 8 bases from J, with 26 bases between. This CDR3 spans 18 amino acids. Germline V gene lookup returns CDR1 MDHEN and CDR2 SYDVKM. CDR3: CASSFPARGSPLADEQFF. In DNA form, the CDR3 reads TGTGCCAGCAGTTTTCCCGCGCGGGGATCGCCCCTGGCCGATGAGCAGTTCTTC.

This chain links TRBV7-2 with TRBJ2-1; TRBD2 matches at 8 bases. Germline loops: CDR1 SGHTA, CDR2 FQGNSA. The V and J ends lost 5 bases and 10 bases, in that order; junction bases with no gene match: 13. The CDR3 contains 15 residues. CDR3 coding DNA: TGTGCCAGCAGCCCCGGGACTAGAGGAGAGGAAGAGCAGTTCTTC. Translated, it gives CASSPGTRGEEEQFF.

The chain carries TRBV2 and TRBJ2-1; D perhaps matches TRBD2 (6 bases). Germline V gene lookup returns CDR1 SNHLY and CDR2 FYNNEI. This CDR3 has 15 amino acids. Trimming left V 4 bases short and J 7 bases short, with 17 bases between. The CDR3 sequence is CASSAVTRGGNEQFF. In nucleotides, the CDR3 is TGTGCCAGCAGTGCCGTTACTCGGGGAGGAAATGAGCAGTTCTTC. The entire variable domain, with the rest obtained from reference TRBV2 and TRBJ2-1, is as follows: EPEVTQTPSHQVTQMGQEVILRCVPISNHLYFYWYRQILGQKVEFLVSFYNNEISEKSEIFDDQFSVERPDGSNFTLKIRSTKLEDSAMYFCASSAVTRGGNEQFFGPGTRLTVL.

This sequence joins TRBV10-1 and TRBJ1-1; 9 bases are shared with TRBD1. Germline values: CDR1 WNHNN, CDR2 SYGVQD (reference sequence). The V segment lost 6 bases and the J segment 3 bases; nucleotides outside the gene matches: 5. CDR3 length equals 14 residues. The CDR3: CASRMDRGDTEAFF. The CDR3 region has the DNA TGCGCCAGCAGGATGGACAGGGGTGACACTGAAGCTTTCTTT.

This chain links TRBV24-1 with TRBJ2-2; D is unresolved. V lost 5 bases and J 0 bases, leaving 6 bases between the germline ends. The CDR3 extends over 14 amino acids. Germline lookup yields CDR1 KGHDR and CDR2 SFDVKD. The CDR3 spells CATSGGSNTGELFF. For the CDR3, the DNA is TGTGCCACCAGTGGAGGATCGAACACCGGGGAGCTGTTTTTT.

This rearrangement joins TRBV7-9 to TRBJ2-3, with 7 positions matching TRBD1. Germline CDR1 reads SEHNR; CDR2 reads FQNEAQ (reference sequence). The trim removed 7 bases at V and 4 bases at J, leaving 14 bases unmatched. The CDR3 runs 16 residues. CDR3: CASTPQLRQGPDTQYF. CDR3 bases: TGTGCCAGCACCCCTCAGCTGAGACAGGGTCCAGATACGCAGTATTTT.

Regarding this clone: The junction shows a germline mismatch at one end, possibly a read error. V gene TRBV15 combines with J gene TRBJ1-2, with a weak D call TRBD1 (6 bases). The CDR3 loop spans 13 amino acids. The germline V gene has CDR1 LNHNV and CDR2 YYDKDF (reference sequence). Here the CDR3 DNA reads TGTGCCACCAGCCCCAGGACAGTGGGGAGTTTTTGGTTC. Residues: CATSPRTVGSFWF.

This clone came up a few times. The chain has TRBV6-5 and TRBJ2-7; 9 nucleotides align to TRBD1. V lost 8 bases, J lost 1 base, and 3 bases stayed unmatched. CDR3 size: 13 residues. Per the germline V gene, CDR1 is MNHEY and CDR2 is SVGAGI. Here the CDR3 reads CASWGTGSYEQYF. The CDR3 DNA is TGTGCCAGCTGGGGGACAGGGTCCTACGAGCAGTACTTC.

This chain uses TRBV6-5 with TRBJ2-1, with 11 bases lining up with TRBD2. V dropped 2 bases and J dropped 6; count of bases not matched to a gene: 6. Germline CDR1 and CDR2: MNHEY and SVGAGI. This CDR3 has 16 amino acids. The CDR3 region has the DNA TGTGCCAGCAGTTACCAATTGGGGACTAGCGGCAATGAGCAGTTCTTC. Its protein is CASSYQLGTSGNEQFF.

This clone was detected only a few times. The CDR3 DNA sequence: TGTGCCAGCCAAGGGGGCTCTGGCTACACCTTC. Protein sequence: CASQGGSGYTF. This chain uses TRBV2 with TRBJ1-2; 7 bases line up with TRBD1. CDR3 length equals 11 residues. Germline lookup yields CDR1 SNHLY and CDR2 FYNNEI. With 8 bases clipped from V and 7 bases from J, the junction kept 4 bases outside the gene matches. Supplemented by reference TRBV2 and TRBJ1-2, the full variable domain reads EPEVTQTPSHQVTQMGQEVILRCVPISNHLYFYWYRQILGQKVEFLVSFYNNEISEKSEIFDDQFSVERPDGSNFTLKIRSTKLEDSAMYFCASQGGSGYTFGSGTRLTVV.

The V gene is TRBV5-6, the J gene TRBJ1-4, with D possibly being TRBD1 (5 bases). Germline V CDR1 and CDR2: SGHDT, YYEEEE. The CDR3 runs to 14 residues. The germline V and J ends were trimmed by 4 bases and 8 bases, with 15 bases remaining between them. Here the CDR3 reads CASSVRGAREKLFF. The CDR3 nucleotides are TGTGCCAGCAGCGTAAGAGGGGCTCGGGAAAAACTGTTTTTT. The variable domain in full, completed from reference TRBV5-6 and TRBJ1-4, reads DAGVTQSPTHLIKTRGQQVTLRCSPKSGHDTVSWYQQALGQGPQFIFQYYEEEERQRGNFPDRFSGHQFPNYSSELNVNALLLGDSALYLCASSVRGAREKLFFGSGTQLSVL.

This clone appeared a few times. J is TRBJ2-7 and V is TRBV9, with D tentatively TRBD1 or TRBD2 (6 bases each). With 4 bases removed from V and 0 bases from J, the gap between germline ends came to 14 bases. In germline, CDR1 is SGDLS, CDR2 YYNGEE. CDR3 length: 15 residues. CDR3 nucleotide sequence: TGTGCCAGCAGCTCCCGATGGGGGGCCTCCTACGAGCAGTACTTC. Protein: CASSSRWGASYEQYF.

The rearrangement links TRBV5-5 to TRBJ1-1; a possible D gene is TRBD1 (5 bases). This CDR3 region has 13 residues. The V gene's germline CDR1 is SGHKS and CDR2 YYEKEE (reference sequence). Trimming removed 6 bases at V and 3 bases at J, with 12 bases between. The CDR3 nucleotides are TGTGCCAGCACCAGACAGTTGGACACTGAAGCTTTCTTT. Its translation is CASTRQLDTEAFF. The full variable domain, rest sourced from reference TRBV5-5 and TRBJ1-1, is DAGVTQSPTHLIKTRGQQVTLRCSPISGHKSVSWYQQVLGQGPQFIFQYYEKEERGRGNFPDRFSARQFPNYSSELNVNALLLGDSALYLCASTRQLDTEAFFGQGTRLTVV.